Below, 7 T cell receptor beta chains from the same sample are listed, as sequenced in a study of T-cell memory formation after mild COVID-19. TCRdb independently ran MiXCR on the 5' RACE reads; one entry per CDR3 protein. Found here are around 510,000 distinct CDR3 sequences, about a fifth of them singletons; the top ten hold approximately 8.4%. Sequenced: PBMCs or a T cell subset sorted from them (not recorded which). The receptors come from an adult woman who had mild COVID-19 (a few samples of this study predate the infection). Cell type and time point are not known.

CDR3 bases: TGTGCCAGCGGTCGGGACTTGTCCACCGGGGAGCTGTTTTTT. Its protein product is CASGRDLSTGELFF. The chain is built from TRBV7-9 and TRBJ2-2, with D possibly being TRBD2 (6 bases). The germline V gene has CDR1 SEHNR and CDR2 FQNEAQ (reference sequence). This CDR3 has 14 amino acids. V was cut by 8 bases and J by 4 bases, with 14 bases left in between.

This clonotype appeared a few times. The gene calls are TRBV4-1 and TRBJ2-6; weak D call: TRBD2 (5 bases). Germline CDR1 and CDR2: MGHRA and YSYEKL. Trimming stripped 1 base from V and 0 bases from J, with 13 bases between. CDR3 length: 18 amino acids. The CDR3 reads CASSQVLETSSGANVLTF. Here the CDR3 DNA reads TGCGCCAGCAGCCAAGTACTAGAAACTAGCTCTGGGGCCAACGTCCTGACTTTC.

Only a few counts were recorded for this clonotype. The chain recombines TRBV7-2 with TRBJ2-3, with D perhaps TRBD2 (5 bases). Deletions cut 4 bases from V and 0 bases from J, with 17 bases between. CDR3 length equals 17 residues. The germline V gene has CDR1 SGHTA and CDR2 FQGNSA. CDR3 sequence reads: CASSSSPTTTSTDTQYF. The CDR3 DNA is TGTGCCAGCAGCTCCTCACCGACTACCACTAGCACAGATACGCAGTATTTT.

This clonotype was detected many times. Germline and junction disagree at one end, which may indicate a read error. The chain links TRBV5-1 to TRBJ2-3; possible D gene TRBD2, 5 bases. This CDR3 region has 13 residues. CDR1 SGHRS and CDR2 YFSETQ come from the germline V gene. The CDR3 sequence is CASSPGGTDTQYF. The CDR3 DNA reads TGTGCCAGCAGCCCAGGCGGGACAGATACGCAGTATTTT.

The chain combines TRBV29-1 with TRBJ1-1; D not resolved. The V gene's germline CDR1 is SQVTM and CDR2 ANQGSEA. V was clipped by 3 bases and J by 2 bases, with 7 bases between them. The CDR3 has 12 residues. This chain's CDR3 is CSVDRDNTEAFF. The DNA for the CDR3 is TGCAGCGTTGATCGGGATAACACTGAAGCTTTCTTT.

The rearrangement links TRBV4-1 to TRBJ2-1; 7 bases fit TRBD2. CDR1 MGHRA and CDR2 YSYEKL come from the germline V gene. J was trimmed by 0 bases and V by 2 bases; bases with no gene match: 16. The CDR3 runs 20 residues. The CDR3 spells CASSQPPSLAGESSYNEQFF. The CDR3, as DNA: TGCGCCAGCAGCCAACCTCCTAGCCTCGCGGGGGAGAGCTCCTACAATGAGCAGTTCTTC.

The genes are TRBV3-1 and TRBJ2-7, with D tentatively TRBD1 or TRBD2 (6 bases each). The V end was cut by 6 bases, the J end by 2 bases, with 14 bases between. The CDR3 has 14 residues. Germline values: CDR1 LGHDT, CDR2 YNNKEL (reference sequence). CDR3 region: CASSFSGQTYEQYF. CDR3 DNA sequence: TGTGCCAGCAGTTTTAGCGGACAGACCTACGAGCAGTACTTC.